This T cell receptor (beta chain) came from a study of cytomegalovirus exposure and HLA in healthy donors. Findings and limits, study-wide: Productive rates of about 90% or about 30% were seen for most TCR beta V segments in an earlier analysis. The study labeled fewer than 200 TCR beta chains cytomegalovirus-associated.

The CDR3 sequence is 15 residues long. CDR1 is SGHRS, CDR2 YFSETQ, per germline. Trimming shortened V by 0 bases and J by 2 bases, and 11 bases separated the two germline ends. On this clone itself: Its antigen is still unknown.

A multiplex PCR was run with 60 Vbeta primers and 13 Jbeta primers. The protocol was immunoSEQ multiplex PCR, while the TCRdb copy is restricted to in-frame clones and leaves out a portion. The sample comprises approximately 150,000 clones, around three quarters of which are singletons, and more than 0.8% rests with the top ten. Healthy bone marrow donors formed the donor group. The chain uses TRBV5-1 and TRBJ1-1; no firm D call. Sequencing was carried out using PBMCs. The TCR comes from a woman aged 40 to 55 in good health and CMV-seronegative. The CDR3 region is CASSLDGVPNTEAFF. In DNA form, the CDR3 reads TGCGCCAGCAGCTTGGACGGGGTACCCAACACTGAAGCTTTCTTT. The whole variable domain, filled in from reference TRBV5-1 and TRBJ1-1, reads KAGVTQTPRYLIKTRGQQVTLSCSPISGHRSVSWYQQTPGQGLQFLFEYFSETQRNKGNFPGRFSGRQFSNSRSEMNVSTLELGDSALYLCASSLDGVPNTEAFFGQGTRLTVV.